The clone carrying this T cell receptor beta chain was counted at least ten times. Its specificity is unknown. The data were taken from a study of CD8+CD57+ T cells in acquired aplastic anemia. Turning to the study itself: Across the sorted CD4+ and CD8+ cells, DNA amounts averaged roughly 3 ug.

General study findings and limits: In common between the patients and the controls were more than 25 CD8+ CDR3 sequences. Levels of CD8+ Simpson's diversity were not significantly distinct in patients versus controls.

TCR beta VDJ and CDR3 were profiled, and genomic DNA was the template. TCRdb reprocessed the reads via MiXCR and lists one record per CDR3 protein. The sample lists about 400,000 distinct CDR3 sequences, 60% to 80% occurring once. The trim removed 4 bases at V and 1 base at J, leaving 7 bases unmatched. The germline gives CDR1 SGHTS, CDR2 YDEGEE. CDR3 length equals 16 residues. The sequenced material came from sorted CD4+, CD8+, or CD8+CD57+ T cells (not recorded which) from PBMCs. This clonotype originated in a human donor in good health, serving as a control. The V and J genes are TRBV5-8 and TRBJ2-3, with TRBD2 matching 9 bases. In DNA form, the CDR3 reads TGTGCCAGCAGCCTTGAGGTAGCGGGGGGCACAGATACGCAGTATTTT. This gives the protein CASSLEVAGGTDTQYF.